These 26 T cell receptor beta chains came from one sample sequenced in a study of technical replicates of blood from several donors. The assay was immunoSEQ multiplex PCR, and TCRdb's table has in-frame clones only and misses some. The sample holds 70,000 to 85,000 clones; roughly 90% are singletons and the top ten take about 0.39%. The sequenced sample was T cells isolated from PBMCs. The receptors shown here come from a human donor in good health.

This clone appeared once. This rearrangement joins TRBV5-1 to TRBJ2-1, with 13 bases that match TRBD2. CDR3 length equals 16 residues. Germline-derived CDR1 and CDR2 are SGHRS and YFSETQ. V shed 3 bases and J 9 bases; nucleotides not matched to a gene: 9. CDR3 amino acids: CASSSLTSGRVGEQFF. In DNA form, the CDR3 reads TGCGCCAGCAGCTCCCTCACTAGCGGGAGGGTCGGTGAGCAGTTCTTC. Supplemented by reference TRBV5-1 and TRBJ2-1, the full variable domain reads KAGVTQTPRYLIKTRGQQVTLSCSPISGHRSVSWYQQTPGQGLQFLFEYFSETQRNKGNFPGRFSGRQFSNSRSEMNVSTLELGDSALYLCASSSLTSGRVGEQFFGPGTRLTVL.

The CDR3 bases are TGCGCCAGCAGCCAATCGGGACACGGACTCTACGAGCAGTACTTC. Translating it yields CASSQSGHGLYEQYF. The rearrangement links TRBV4-1 to TRBJ2-7; weak D call: TRBD1 (6 bases). Looked up from germline, CDR1 is MGHRA and CDR2 is YSYEKL. Trimming pared 2 bases from V and 3 bases from J, leaving 14 bases between. The CDR3 spans 15 residues.

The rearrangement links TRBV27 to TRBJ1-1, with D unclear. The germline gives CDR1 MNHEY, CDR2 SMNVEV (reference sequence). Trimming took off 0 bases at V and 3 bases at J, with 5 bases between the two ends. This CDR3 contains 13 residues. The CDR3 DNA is TGTGCCAGCAGTTTATCGGAGGACACTGAAGCTTTCTTT. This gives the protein CASSLSEDTEAFF.

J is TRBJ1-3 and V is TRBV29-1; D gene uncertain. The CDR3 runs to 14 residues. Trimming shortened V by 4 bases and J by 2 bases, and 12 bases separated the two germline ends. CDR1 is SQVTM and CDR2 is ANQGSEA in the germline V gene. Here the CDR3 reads CSVVSRGTGNTIYF. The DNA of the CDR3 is TGCAGCGTTGTATCCAGAGGTACTGGAAACACCATATATTTT.

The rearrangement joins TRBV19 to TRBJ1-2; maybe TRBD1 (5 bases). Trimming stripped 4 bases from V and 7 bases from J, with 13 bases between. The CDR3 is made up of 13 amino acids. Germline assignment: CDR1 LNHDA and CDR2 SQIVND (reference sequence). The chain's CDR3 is CASSTGGLTGYTF. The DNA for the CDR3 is TGTGCCAGTAGTACGGGGGGGTTAACTGGCTACACCTTC. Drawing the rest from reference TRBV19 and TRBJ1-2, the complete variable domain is DGGITQSPKYLFRKEGQNVTLSCEQNLNHDAMYWYRQDPGQGLRLIYYSQIVNDFQKGDIAEGYSVSREKKESFPLTVTSAQKNPTAFYLCASSTGGLTGYTFGSGTRLTVV.

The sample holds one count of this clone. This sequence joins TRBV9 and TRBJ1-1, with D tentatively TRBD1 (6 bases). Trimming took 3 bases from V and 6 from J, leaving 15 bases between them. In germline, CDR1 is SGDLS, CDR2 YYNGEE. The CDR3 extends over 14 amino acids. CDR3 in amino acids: CASSATPGGPEAFF. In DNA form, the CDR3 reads TGTGCCAGCAGCGCCACCCCGGGGGGGCCTGAAGCTTTCTTT.

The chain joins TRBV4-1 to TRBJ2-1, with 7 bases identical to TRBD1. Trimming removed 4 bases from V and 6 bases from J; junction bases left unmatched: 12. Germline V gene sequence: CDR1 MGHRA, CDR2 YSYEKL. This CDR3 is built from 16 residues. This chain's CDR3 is CASSLIRDRLRNEQFF. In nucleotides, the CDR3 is TGCGCCAGCAGCCTGATACGGGACAGACTCCGCAATGAGCAGTTCTTC.

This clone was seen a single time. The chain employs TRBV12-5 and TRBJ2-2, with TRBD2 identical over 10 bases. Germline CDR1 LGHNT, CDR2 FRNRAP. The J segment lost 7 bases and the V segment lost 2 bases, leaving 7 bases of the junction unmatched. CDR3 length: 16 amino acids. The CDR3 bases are TGTGCTAGTGGTTTGTGGCTAGCGGGAGCGAGCGGGGAGCTGTTTTTT. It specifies CASGLWLAGASGELFF.

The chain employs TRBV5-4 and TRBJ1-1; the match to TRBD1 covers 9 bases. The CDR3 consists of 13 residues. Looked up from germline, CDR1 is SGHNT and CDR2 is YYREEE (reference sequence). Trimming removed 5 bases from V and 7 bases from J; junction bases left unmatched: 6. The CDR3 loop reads CASSSGQGLEAFF. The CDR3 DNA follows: TGTGCCAGCAGTTCCGGACAGGGGCTTGAAGCTTTCTTT.

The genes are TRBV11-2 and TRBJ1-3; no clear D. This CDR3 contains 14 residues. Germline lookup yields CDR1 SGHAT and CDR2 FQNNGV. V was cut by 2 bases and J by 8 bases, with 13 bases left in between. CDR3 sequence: CASSLTGEVDTIYF. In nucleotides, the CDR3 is TGTGCCAGCAGCTTAACCGGGGAGGTAGACACCATATATTTT.

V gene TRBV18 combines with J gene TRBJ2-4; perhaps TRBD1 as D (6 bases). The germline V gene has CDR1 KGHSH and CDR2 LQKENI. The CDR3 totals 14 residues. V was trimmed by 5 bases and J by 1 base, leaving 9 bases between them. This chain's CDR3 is CASSGQGAKNIQYF. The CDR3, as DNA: TGTGCCAGCTCAGGCCAGGGGGCCAAAAACATTCAGTACTTC.

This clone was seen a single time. CDR3: CAISESVRVSTDTQYF. The CDR3 nucleotides are TGTGCCATCAGTGAGTCGGTTCGGGTTAGCACAGATACGCAGTATTTT. The V gene is TRBV10-3, the J gene TRBJ2-3; no firm D call. V was trimmed by 0 bases and J by 0 bases, leaving 10 bases between them. Germline V CDR1 and CDR2: ENHRY, SYGVKD. The CDR3 is 16 residues long.

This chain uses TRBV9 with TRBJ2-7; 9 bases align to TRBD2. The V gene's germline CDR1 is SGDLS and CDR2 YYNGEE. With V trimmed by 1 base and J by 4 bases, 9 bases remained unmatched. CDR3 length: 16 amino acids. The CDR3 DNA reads TGTGCCAGCAGCGTAATGGCGGCGACTAGCGGATACGAGCAGTACTTC. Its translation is CASSVMAATSGYEQYF.

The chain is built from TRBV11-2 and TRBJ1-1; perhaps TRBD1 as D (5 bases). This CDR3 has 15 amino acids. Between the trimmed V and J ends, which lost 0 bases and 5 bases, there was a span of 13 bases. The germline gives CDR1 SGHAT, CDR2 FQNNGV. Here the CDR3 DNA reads TGTGCCAGCAGCTTAGATGGGCGGGGGTATACTGAAGCTTTCTTT. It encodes CASSLDGRGYTEAFF.

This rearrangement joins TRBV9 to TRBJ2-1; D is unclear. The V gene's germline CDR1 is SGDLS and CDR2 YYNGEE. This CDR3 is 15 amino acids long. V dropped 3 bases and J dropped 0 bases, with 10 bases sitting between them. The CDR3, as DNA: TGTGCCAGCAGCGCAGGTCCGAGCTCCTACAATGAGCAGTTCTTC. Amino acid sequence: CASSAGPSSYNEQFF.

CDR3 nucleotides: TGTGCCAGCAGTGAAGCGCGACAGGGGGGTAGGGAAAAACTGTTTTTT. Its protein product is CASSEARQGGREKLFF. V gene TRBV6-1 combines with J gene TRBJ1-4; TRBD1 aligns across 9 bases. After removal of 0 bases from V and 8 bases from J, the junction contained 7 bases not matched to a gene. The CDR3 is made up of 16 amino acids. Germline V gene lookup returns CDR1 MNHNS and CDR2 SASEGT.

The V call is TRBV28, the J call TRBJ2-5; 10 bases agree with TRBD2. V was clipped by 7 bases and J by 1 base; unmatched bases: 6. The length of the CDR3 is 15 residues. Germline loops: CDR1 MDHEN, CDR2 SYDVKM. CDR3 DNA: TGTGCCAGCAACTTAGCGGGAGGTCTCCAAGAGACCCAGTACTTC. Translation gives CASNLAGGLQETQYF.

CDR3 DNA: TGCGCCAGCAGTGAGGGGGCTCAGCCCCAGCATTTT. This translates into CASSEGAQPQHF. The V call is TRBV10-1, the J call TRBJ1-5; possibly TRBD1 for D (5 bases). Trimming took off 2 bases at V and 6 bases at J, with 5 bases between the two ends. In germline, CDR1 is WNHNN, CDR2 SYGVQD (reference sequence). This CDR3 has 12 amino acids.

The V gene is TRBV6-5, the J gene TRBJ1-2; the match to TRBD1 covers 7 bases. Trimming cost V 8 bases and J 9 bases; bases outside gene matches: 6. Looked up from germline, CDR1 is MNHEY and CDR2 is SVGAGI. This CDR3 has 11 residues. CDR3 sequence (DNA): TGTGCCAGCGGGACAGCACGTAGCTACACCTTC. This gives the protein CASGTARSYTF.

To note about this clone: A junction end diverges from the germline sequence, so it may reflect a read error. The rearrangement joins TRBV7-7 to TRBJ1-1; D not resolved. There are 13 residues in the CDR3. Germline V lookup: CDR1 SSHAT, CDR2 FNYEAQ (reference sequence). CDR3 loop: CASSLGEATEAFF. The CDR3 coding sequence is TGTGCTAGCAGCTTGGGAGAGGCCACTGAAGCTTTCTTT. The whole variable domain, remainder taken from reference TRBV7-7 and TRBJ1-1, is GAGVSQSPRYKVTKRGQDVTLRCDPISSHATLYWYQQALGQGPEFLTYFNYEAQPDKSGLPSDRFSAERPEGSISTLTIQRTEQRDSAMYRCASSLGEATEAFFGQGTRLTVV.

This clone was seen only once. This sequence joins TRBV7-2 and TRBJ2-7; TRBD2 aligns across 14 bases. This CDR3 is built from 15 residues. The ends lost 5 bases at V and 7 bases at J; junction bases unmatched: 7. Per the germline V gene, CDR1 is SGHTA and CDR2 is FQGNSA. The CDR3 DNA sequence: TGTGCCAGCAGCCGAGACGGGACTAGCGGGAGTGAGCAGTACTTC. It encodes CASSRDGTSGSEQYF.

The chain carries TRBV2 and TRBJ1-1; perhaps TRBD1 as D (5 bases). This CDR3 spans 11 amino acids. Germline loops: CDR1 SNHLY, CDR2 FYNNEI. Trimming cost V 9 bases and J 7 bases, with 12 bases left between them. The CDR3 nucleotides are TGTGCCAGTAGACAGACAAGTGAAGCTTTCTTT. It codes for CASRQTSEAFF.

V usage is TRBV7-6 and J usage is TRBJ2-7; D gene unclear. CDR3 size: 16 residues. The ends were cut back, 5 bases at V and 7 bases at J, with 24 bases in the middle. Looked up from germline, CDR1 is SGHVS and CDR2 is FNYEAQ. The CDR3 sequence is CASSPASGNNLREQYF. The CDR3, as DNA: TGTGCCAGCAGCCCAGCTTCAGGCAACAACTTACGAGAGCAGTACTTC.

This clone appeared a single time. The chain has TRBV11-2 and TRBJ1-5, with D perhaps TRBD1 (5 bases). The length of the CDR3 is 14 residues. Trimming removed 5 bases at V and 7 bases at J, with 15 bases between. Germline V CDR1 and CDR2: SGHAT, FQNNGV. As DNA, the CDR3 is TGTGCCAGCAGCCAATATGACAGCAGACAGCCCCAGCATTTT. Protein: CASSQYDSRQPQHF.

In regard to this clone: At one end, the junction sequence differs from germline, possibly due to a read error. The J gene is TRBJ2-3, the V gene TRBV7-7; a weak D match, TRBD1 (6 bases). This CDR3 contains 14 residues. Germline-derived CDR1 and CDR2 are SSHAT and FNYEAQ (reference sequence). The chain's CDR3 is CASSPGVASDTQYF. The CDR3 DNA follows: TGTGCTAGCAGCCCAGGGGTAGCTTCAGATACGCAGTATTTT.

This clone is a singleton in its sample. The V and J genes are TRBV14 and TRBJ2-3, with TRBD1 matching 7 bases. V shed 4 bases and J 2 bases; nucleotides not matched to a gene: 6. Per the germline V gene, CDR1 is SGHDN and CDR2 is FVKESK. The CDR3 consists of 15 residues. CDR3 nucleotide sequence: TGTGCCAGCAGCCTTTGGGACAGCTACACAGATACGCAGTATTTT. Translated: CASSLWDSYTDTQYF. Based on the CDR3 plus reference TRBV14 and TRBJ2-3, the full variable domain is EAGVTQFPSHSVIEKGQTVTLRCDPISGHDNLYWYRRVMGKEIKFLLHFVKESKQDESGMPNNRFLAERTGGTYSTLKVQPAELEDSGVYFCASSLWDSYTDTQYFGPGTRLTVL.